This T cell receptor beta chain originates from a study of T cells in narcolepsy. At the level of the study: Donors had narcolepsy type 1 or type 2, or were healthy controls. Study-wide results and caveats: In some patient and control memory CD4+ samples, autoreactive clones were absent. Same-patient CSF and blood CD4+ T cell clonotypes included HCRT-specific and TRIB2-specific autoreactive ones. Autoreactive clonotypes reportedly recurred in blood of same and different patients, not controls.

The CDR3 is 12 residues long. Trimming cost V 9 bases and J 6 bases, with 15 bases left between them. Germline V gives CDR1 SNHLY, CDR2 FYNNEI. Notes on this clone: What it binds is not known. Other nucleotide sequences from this sample produce the same CDR3.

Assay: immunoSEQ multiplex PCR; the TCRdb copy retains only in-frame clones and omits some. Among tens of thousands of clones listed, 84% were seen once. This receptor was identified in a human donor with narcolepsy. The chain joins TRBV2 to TRBJ2-7; the D call may be TRBD1 or TRBD2 (5 bases each). Sequenced material: CD45RA- memory CD4+ T cells from PBMCs. The CDR3 loop reads CASTGRFREQYF. The CDR3 region has the DNA TGTGCCAGTACGGGGCGTTTCCGCGAGCAGTACTTC.